The subject of this entry is one T cell receptor (beta chain). The sample is drawn from a study of T cell responses to AZD1222 COVID-19 vaccine. This table comes from immunoSEQ multiplex PCR, and its TCRdb copy is limited to in-frame clones, with some not included. The data contain around 100,000 clones, 91% of them singletons. The germline gives CDR1 SEHNR, CDR2 FQNEAQ (reference sequence). The CDR3 length is 13 residues. V was trimmed by 1 base and J by 3 bases, leaving 6 bases between them. The source is an adult in good health. The rearrangement links TRBV7-9 to TRBJ2-5; D gene unclear. This specimen was peripheral blood, taken on day 0 of AZD1222 vaccination. The CDR3 loop reads CASSLDPEETQYF. The CDR3 nucleotides are TGTGCCAGCAGCTTAGATCCGGAAGAGACCCAGTACTTC.